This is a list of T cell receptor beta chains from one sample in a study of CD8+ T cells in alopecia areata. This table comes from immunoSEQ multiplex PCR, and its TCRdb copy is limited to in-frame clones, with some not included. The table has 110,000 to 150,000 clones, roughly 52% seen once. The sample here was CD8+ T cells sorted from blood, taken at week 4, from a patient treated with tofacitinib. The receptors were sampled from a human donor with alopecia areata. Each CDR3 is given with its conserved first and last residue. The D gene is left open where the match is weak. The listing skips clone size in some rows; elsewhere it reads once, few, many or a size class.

TGTGCCAGCAGCCAAGAAGGGGAGGCTCAGCCCCAGCATTTT | CASSQEGEAQPQHF | NA | TRBV4-2 | 14 | NA | TRBJ1-5
TGCGCCAGTCAGAGAGGGACAGGGGGTGAGCAGTACTTC | CASQRGTGGEQYF | TRBD1 | TRBV5-1 | 13 | NA | TRBJ2-7
TGTGCCAGCAGCAAGGGACTAGCGGGGGGAAACAATGAGCAGTTCTTC | CASSKGLAGGNNEQFF | TRBD2 | TRBV7-2 | 16 | NA | TRBJ2-1
TGTGCCAGCAGCACCATCACAAGCTACAATGAGCAGTTCTTC | CASSTITSYNEQFF | NA | TRBV4-2 | 14 | NA | TRBJ2-1
TGTGCCAGCAGTCCTCGGTGGCCAACTAGCGAAGTAGAGACCCAGTACTTC | CASSPRWPTSEVETQYF | TRBD2 | TRBV27 | 17 | NA | TRBJ2-5
TGTGCCAGCAGCAACAGCGGGAGCTCCTACGAGCAGTACTTC | CASSNSGSSYEQYF | TRBD2 | TRBV11-2 | 14 | NA | TRBJ2-7
TGTGCCAGCAGCTTATTTCCCTTCTCTGGGGCCAACGTCCTGACTTTC | CASSLFPFSGANVLTF | NA | TRBV7-6 | 16 | NA | TRBJ2-6
TGTGCCAGCAGTGGGTCGGGCGCAAGCTACGAGCAGTACTTC | CASSGSGASYEQYF | NA | TRBV6-5 | 14 | NA | TRBJ2-7
TGTGCCAGCAGCCCTGGTATTAGCGGCGTGGATGAGCAGTTCTTC | CASSPGISGVDEQFF | NA | TRBV7-3 | 15 | few | TRBJ2-1
TGTGCCAGCAGCGTAGGAGGCAGCTCCTACGAGCAGTACTTC | CASSVGGSSYEQYF | NA | TRBV9 | 14 | NA | TRBJ2-7
TGTGCCAGCAGTTTAGACAGGGGGAATGAAGCTTTCTTT | CASSLDRGNEAFF | TRBD1 | TRBV27 | 13 | few | TRBJ1-1
TGTGCCAGCAGCTTGGGACAGGCGAACACTGAAGCTTTCTTT | CASSLGQANTEAFF | TRBD1 | TRBV7-9 | 14 | NA | TRBJ1-1
TGTGCCTGGAGCGACATGACAGGGACGAGCTCACCCCTCCACTTT | CAWSDMTGTSSPLHF | TRBD1 | TRBV30 | 15 | NA | TRBJ1-6
TGTGCCAGCAGCGGACAGGGGTCCAACGAGCAGTACTTC | CASSGQGSNEQYF | TRBD1 | TRBV6-6 | 13 | NA | TRBJ2-7
TGTGCCACCAGCCGTAGGGACAGGGCGGCCGGGGAGCTGTTTTTT | CATSRRDRAAGELFF | TRBD1 | TRBV15 | 15 | few | TRBJ2-2
TGTGCCAGCAGCTTAGGAGCCTACGAGCAGTACTTC | CASSLGAYEQYF | NA | TRBV7-9 | 12 | few | TRBJ2-7
TGCGCCAGCAGCCCTTCCTCACGAGGCCTTGGTGAAAAACTGTTTTTT | CASSPSSRGLGEKLFF | NA | TRBV4-1 | 16 | few | TRBJ1-4
TGTGCCAGCAGTGCTCGGGCGAACACAGATACGCAGTATTTT | CASSARANTDTQYF | NA | TRBV27 | 14 | NA | TRBJ2-3
TGCAGCGTTGAACTCGAGGGAAGTCGTGGTCAGCCCCAGCATTTT | CSVELEGSRGQPQHF | NA | TRBV29-1 | 15 | NA | TRBJ1-5
TGTGCCAGCAGTCCTCCTTTCGGGAACGAGCAGTACTTC | CASSPPFGNEQYF | NA | TRBV6-5 | 13 | NA | TRBJ2-7
TGCAGCGTTGAAGGACTAGCCCTTTCCTACAATGAGCAGTTCTTC | CSVEGLALSYNEQFF | TRBD2 | TRBV29-1 | 15 | few | TRBJ2-1
TGCAGCCTGTGGGGAAGAGGCATGCCCACTGAAGCTTTCTTT | CSLWGRGMPTEAFF | NA | TRBV29-1 | 14 | once | TRBJ1-1
TGCAGCGTTGAAGATCGGATTTCCTACGAGCAGTACTTC | CSVEDRISYEQYF | NA | TRBV29-1 | 13 | NA | TRBJ2-7
TGCAGCGTTGTCGTCCAGGGGGCGCGTCCCCACGAGCAGTACTTC | CSVVVQGARPHEQYF | TRBD1 | TRBV29-1 | 15 | NA | TRBJ2-7
TGTGCCAGCAGCTTAGTATTCGGCAGGGGGAACACTGAAGCTTTCTTT | CASSLVFGRGNTEAFF | NA | TRBV7-2 | 16 | NA | TRBJ1-1
TGTGCCAGCAGCTCCCTTAGGAGGCTAGCGGGGGGGAATGAGCAGTTCTTC | CASSSLRRLAGGNEQFF | TRBD2 | TRBV11-2 | 17 | few | TRBJ2-1
TGTGCTAGTGGTTCCCCAGGGGGGATGCCCTACGAGCAGTACTTC | CASGSPGGMPYEQYF | NA | TRBV12-5 | 15 | NA | TRBJ2-7
TGTGCCAGCAGCCAGCGACTAGCGGGGGGGTCTCTGCGGGAGCAGTTCTTC | CASSQRLAGGSLREQFF | TRBD2 | TRBV4-2 | 17 | NA | TRBJ2-1